Here is one T cell receptor (beta chain) with its context. The antigen is unknown. The data are from a study of T-cell reconstitution after alpha-beta-depleted transplantation in children. Study-wide results and caveats: T-cell counts and diversity at one year post-transplant came mainly from newly produced T cells. Approximately two months post-transplant, alpha-beta T cells reportedly originated from several hundred expanded graft clones. Surviving recipient T cells and thymic progenitors produced the high day-60 TCRbeta diversity seen in some patients.

CDR1 and CDR2 from the germline V gene are LGHDT and YNNKEL (reference sequence). The CDR3 is 17 residues long. V was trimmed by 2 bases and J by 6 bases, leaving 22 bases between them. A TCRbeta library incorporating unique molecular identifiers was prepared. TCRdb redid the calling of the PCR reads with MiXCR, one entry per CDR3 protein. The sample yields 100,000 or so distinct CDR3 sequences, about 25% seen once. The clonotype originates from a boy aged 2-15 years with acute lymphoblastic leukemia, due to receive a stem cell transplant. The rearrangement uses TRBV3-1 and TRBJ2-5; D tentatively reads TRBD1 or TRBD2 (5 bases each). The source material was PBMCs, sampled before TCRalphabeta/CD19-depleted stem cell transplant. CDR3 sequence reads: CASSQPRAGTTPKTQYF. The CDR3 DNA sequence: TGTGCCAGCAGCCAACCCAGGGCAGGGACGACTCCCAAGACCCAGTACTTC.